This TCR beta chain was found in a study of vaccination and CD4 T cells after COVID-19. The Oncomine TCR Beta short-read assay was applied to DNA of cultured CD4+ T cells. One entry per CDR3 protein, called by TCRdb with MiXCR from the PCR reads. The sample includes about 17,000 distinct CDR3 sequences, almost 40% seen only once; the top ten take approximately 8.4%. Sample treatment: roughly 11-day PBMC culture with coronavirus spike peptide pools or control peptides (ViraFEST assay). Deletions cut 0 bases from V and 2 bases from J, with 10 bases between. The CDR3 is 15 amino acids. CDR1 ENHRY and CDR2 SYGVKD come from the germline V gene. This clonotype was counted between two and nine times. Its antigen is undetermined.

This TCR was sampled from a human donor who had recovered from COVID-19. The gene calls are TRBV10-3 and TRBJ2-5; possible D gene TRBD2, 5 bases. The source material was CD4+ T cells from blood, cultured in vitro. The DNA for the CDR3 is TGTGCCATCAGTGAGTCGAGGGATAGACAAGAGACCCAGTACTTC. Protein sequence: CAISESRDRQETQYF.